A single sample gave rise to the 22 T cell receptor beta chains below, sequenced in a study of neurological immune-mediated disorders. TCRdb recomputed calls from the 5' RACE reads with MiXCR, one row per CDR3 protein. The sample includes 45,000 to 65,000 distinct CDR3 sequences, roughly 8% of them seen just once. Stated time point: longitudinal time-point 3. The material sequenced was PBMCs. Every receptor here comes from a woman aged 40 to 49 in good health.

This clonotype was detected ten times or more. The chain links TRBV4-3 to TRBJ2-7; TRBD1 matches at 7 bases. The CDR3 extends over 14 amino acids. The junction had 5 bases not matched to a gene; V was cut back by 4 bases and J by 2 bases. Germline V gives CDR1 LGHNA, CDR2 YSLEER. DNA for the CDR3: TGCGCCAGCAGCCGCGACAGGGAAGCCTACGAGCAGTACTTC. Amino acid sequence: CASSRDREAYEQYF.

In its sample, this clonotype was seen many times. The V and J genes are TRBV5-1 and TRBJ1-5; D is unresolved. Deletions cut 3 bases from V and 2 bases from J, with 12 bases between. The CDR3 is 15 amino acids. The germline V gene encodes CDR1 SGHRS and CDR2 YFSETQ. CDR3 residues: CASSSGLEGNQPQHF. The CDR3 DNA follows: TGCGCCAGCAGCTCCGGACTGGAGGGCAATCAGCCCCAGCATTTT.

This clonotype was observed at least ten times. This chain joins TRBV29-1 and TRBJ2-1, with a possible D match to TRBD2 (6 bases). V lost 6 bases to trimming and J lost 9 bases, with 21 bases between them. CDR1 and CDR2 from the germline V gene are SQVTM and ANQGSEA. The CDR3 totals 14 residues. The CDR3 sequence is CSVAETRGSGEQFF. As DNA, the CDR3 is TGCAGCGTGGCGGAGACTAGGGGTAGCGGTGAGCAGTTCTTC.

This clonotype was picked up many times. The chain joins TRBV5-1 to TRBJ2-1; possible D gene TRBD2, 6 bases. CDR1 and CDR2 (germline): SGHRS, YFSETQ. The CDR3 contains 15 residues. The V and J ends lost 2 bases and 8 bases respectively, with 17 bases between them. The CDR3, as DNA: TGCGCCAGCAGCTTAACACAGCGGGTTGGATATGAGCAGTTCTTC. Amino acids: CASSLTQRVGYEQFF.

This clonotype was detected ten times or more. J is TRBJ2-2 and V is TRBV4-3; 7 nucleotides agree with TRBD2. The CDR3 sequence is 15 residues long. Germline CDR1 and CDR2: LGHNA and YSLEER. With 3 bases clipped from V and 6 bases from J, the junction kept 7 bases outside the gene matches. The CDR3 sequence: CASSHREAGSGELFF. In nucleotides, the CDR3 is TGCGCCAGCAGCCACCGGGAGGCAGGCTCCGGGGAGCTGTTTTTT.

This chain uses TRBV10-1 with TRBJ2-3, with TRBD1 matching 8 bases. Germline CDR1 is WNHNN and CDR2 is SYGVQD (reference sequence). This CDR3 is built from 15 residues. Trimming at V came to 5 bases and at J to 2 bases, leaving 6 bases not matched to a gene. The CDR3 DNA is TGCGCCAGCAGTCCCAACAGGGGGTCCACAGATACGCAGTATTTT. Amino acid sequence: CASSPNRGSTDTQYF.

This clonotype was picked up many times. The chain employs TRBV5-1 and TRBJ1-1; D gene ambiguous. CDR3 length: 13 amino acids. Germline values: CDR1 SGHRS, CDR2 YFSETQ. Trimming removed 1 base at V and 1 base at J, with 5 bases between. The CDR3, as DNA: TGCGCCAGCAGCTTGCGCTCGAACACTGAAGCTTTCTTT. The encoded protein is CASSLRSNTEAFF.

This clonotype was found many times. The chain joins TRBV7-2 to TRBJ1-2, with 10 bases aligning to TRBD1. The CDR3 loop spans 15 amino acids. V shed 6 bases, J shed 8 bases, and the junction held 12 bases outside the gene matches. The V gene's germline CDR1 is SGHTA and CDR2 FQGNSA. CDR3 nucleotide sequence: TGTGCCAGCAGTAACGCCGGACAGGGGGTATCGGGCTACACCTTC. Its protein is CASSNAGQGVSGYTF.

This clonotype was observed at least ten times. This chain links TRBV25-1 with TRBJ1-1; a possible D gene is TRBD1 (6 bases). Germline-derived CDR1 and CDR2 are MGHDK and SYGVNS. This CDR3 has 14 residues. The ends were cut back, 6 bases at V and 8 bases at J, with 19 bases in the middle. CDR3 in DNA: TGTGCCAGCAGCCCAACCGACAGGTTCGCGGAAGCTTTCTTT. Translating it yields CASSPTDRFAEAFF. Full variable domain (missing parts from reference TRBV25-1 and TRBJ1-1): EADIYQTPRYLVIGTGKKITLECSQTMGHDKMYWYQQDPGMELHLIHYSYGVNSTEKGDLSSESTVSRIRTEHFPLTLESARPSHTSQYLCASSPTDRFAEAFFGQGTRLTVV.

This clonotype has a count of ten or more. The rearrangement links TRBV29-1 to TRBJ1-2, with 8 positions matching TRBD1. This CDR3 is 12 amino acids long. Germline loops: CDR1 SQVTM, CDR2 ANQGSEA. V shed 4 bases, J shed 6 bases, and the junction held 4 bases outside the gene matches. CDR3 region: CSVATGGHGYTF. The CDR3 coding sequence is TGCAGCGTTGCAACAGGGGGTCATGGCTACACCTTC.

This clonotype occurred many times. This chain uses TRBV10-3 with TRBJ2-5; 7 nucleotides align to TRBD1. The CDR3 is 14 residues long. V dropped 3 bases and J dropped 4; count of bases not matched to a gene: 5. Germline CDR1 and CDR2: ENHRY and SYGVKD. CDR3 sequence: CAISESRGPETQYF. The CDR3 DNA is TGTGCCATCAGTGAATCGAGGGGGCCAGAGACCCAGTACTTC.

This clonotype showed up just a few times. For the CDR3, the DNA is TGCGCCAGCAGGACTGACTACGTCGGAGCCGATACGCAGTATTTT. As protein: CASRTDYVGADTQYF. This chain joins TRBV5-1 and TRBJ2-3; perhaps TRBD2 as D (5 bases). This CDR3 has 15 residues. Trimming pared 5 bases from V and 6 bases from J, leaving 19 bases between. Germline CDR1 is SGHRS and CDR2 is YFSETQ.

This clonotype was found many times. The rearrangement uses TRBV20-1 and TRBJ2-7, with 7 positions matching TRBD1. The V segment lost 3 bases and the J segment 2 bases; nucleotides outside the gene matches: 13. The CDR3 covers 16 residues. Looked up from germline, CDR1 is DFQATT and CDR2 is SNEGSKA (reference sequence). CDR3 nucleotide sequence: TGCAGTGCTAGCGGGCTAATCGGTACAGGGGCCTACGAGCAGTACTTC. Translated, it gives CSASGLIGTGAYEQYF.

This clonotype appeared many times. The chain has TRBV5-6 and TRBJ2-5; 12 bases map to TRBD2. There are 13 residues in the CDR3. Germline CDR1 and CDR2: SGHDT and YYEEEE. V was pared by 4 bases and J by 9 bases, with 4 bases of the junction left unmatched. The CDR3 protein is CASSPPSGGAQYF. In DNA form, the CDR3 reads TGTGCCAGCAGCCCCCCTAGCGGGGGGGCCCAGTACTTC.

This clonotype was detected many times. The chain has TRBV5-6 and TRBJ2-1, with D perhaps matching TRBD1 or TRBD2 (6 bases each). Germline V gene lookup returns CDR1 SGHDT and CDR2 YYEEEE. V lost 2 bases and J 2 bases, leaving 17 bases between the germline ends. This CDR3 has 17 amino acids. The CDR3 loop is CASSFQGFSGPYNEQFF. The CDR3 coding sequence is TGTGCCAGCAGCTTTCAGGGGTTTAGCGGCCCCTACAATGAGCAGTTCTTC.

This clonotype occurred many times. An end of the junction differs from the germline gene, which may be a read error. The genes are TRBV5-1 and TRBJ1-4; maybe TRBD1 (5 bases). There are 12 residues in the CDR3. In germline, CDR1 is SGHRS, CDR2 YFSETQ. CDR3 in DNA: TGCGCCAGCAGCCCTGACAGTCGGCCGGGGGTTTTT. Amino acids: CASSPDSRPGVF.

This clonotype was seen repeatedly, ten times or more. Written as DNA, the CDR3 is TGTGCCAGCAGGCAGGGCGGGAGGGTCAATGAGCAGTTCTTC. Translation: CASRQGGRVNEQFF. The chain recombines TRBV12-3 or TRBV12-4 with TRBJ2-1; 9 nucleotides match TRBD2. The CDR3 is 14 residues long. Trimming cost V 6 bases and J 6 bases; bases outside gene matches: 6.

The rearrangement joins TRBV14 to TRBJ2-5; D gene uncertain. V was clipped by 5 bases and J by 1 base, with 11 bases between them. Germline assignment: CDR1 SGHDN and CDR2 FVKESK. The CDR3 covers 14 residues. CDR3: CASSNRRLQETQYF. The DNA of the CDR3 is TGTGCCAGCAGCAACCGACGGCTCCAAGAGACCCAGTACTTC.

There are many counts of this clonotype. This sequence joins TRBV12-3 or TRBV12-4 and TRBJ2-3, with D perhaps matching TRBD1 (6 bases). V lost 4 bases and J 2 bases, leaving 22 bases between the germline ends. There are 18 residues in the CDR3. The CDR3 DNA reads TGTGCCAGCAGTTCCCAGCGGTATCCGACAGGACCCACAGATACGCAGTATTTT. This codes for CASSSQRYPTGPTDTQYF.

This clonotype was picked up many times. The chain is built from TRBV12-3 or TRBV12-4 and TRBJ2-7; possibly TRBD2 for D (6 bases). Between the trimmed V and J ends, which lost 10 bases and 3 bases, there was a span of 19 bases. The CDR3 length is 14 residues. The DNA of the CDR3 is TGTGCCACGTCGGTGGGGGGAATAGACTACGAGCAGTACTTC. Translating gives CATSVGGIDYEQYF.

This clonotype was recorded at least ten times. This chain joins TRBV29-1 and TRBJ2-1; no clear D. The germline CDR1 and CDR2 sequences are SQVTM and ANQGSEA. This CDR3 region has 13 residues. V was shortened by 4 bases and J by 6 bases, with 13 bases between the two germline ends. CDR3 DNA: TGCAGCGTTGGGGCGATAAGGAGCAATGAGCAGTTCTTC. Amino acid sequence: CSVGAIRSNEQFF.

This clonotype has ten or more counts. V gene TRBV18 combines with J gene TRBJ2-2; D call uncertain. The CDR3 consists of 14 residues. From germline, CDR1 is KGHSH and CDR2 LQKENI. V dropped 5 bases and J dropped 0 bases, with 7 bases sitting between them. The CDR3 reads CASSSHTNTGELFF. In DNA form, the CDR3 reads TGTGCCAGCTCATCCCATACGAACACCGGGGAGCTGTTTTTT.